The 21 T cell receptor beta chains below come from one sample, sequenced in a study of OX40 agonist ivuxolimab in advanced cancers. The method was immunoSEQ multiplex PCR; TCRdb's version includes in-frame clones alone and lacks a portion of them. The data hold roughly 30,000 clones, with roughly nine tenths observed a single time. Sequences were derived from CD4+ or CD8+ T cells sorted from blood, sampled in a trial of the OX40 agonist ivuxolimab. The receptors shown here come from an adult with an advanced solid tumor such as melanoma, head and neck, liver or kidney cancer.

V gene TRBV19 combines with J gene TRBJ2-1, with 7 bases lining up with TRBD1. The CDR3 sequence is 14 residues long. V lost 5 bases, J lost 5 bases, and 6 bases stayed unmatched. CDR1 is LNHDA and CDR2 is SQIVND in the germline V gene (reference sequence). The CDR3: CASSLGQLNNEQFF. The DNA of the CDR3 is TGTGCCAGTAGTTTGGGACAGCTAAACAATGAGCAGTTCTTC.

This clone was seen only once. The junction and the germline gene differ at one end; a read error may be behind it. The rearrangement joins TRBV29-1 to TRBJ1-2; a weak D match, TRBD1 (5 bases). The CDR3 runs 16 residues. Germline assignment: CDR1 SQVTM and CDR2 ANQGSEA. In DNA form, the CDR3 reads TGCAGCGTGGAAGCCCGGAGGGGCGGGCATACATATGGCTACACCTTC. Translated: CSVEARRGGHTYGYTF.

CDR3 protein: CASSVDVGVIYEQYF. The DNA for the CDR3 is TGTGCCAGCAGCGTCGACGTGGGAGTTATCTACGAGCAGTACTTC. This chain connects TRBV9 to TRBJ2-7; the D gene is possibly TRBD2 (5 bases). Germline assignment: CDR1 SGDLS and CDR2 YYNGEE. Deletions cut 2 bases from V and 3 bases from J, with 15 bases between. The CDR3 consists of 15 residues.

The chain links TRBV5-1 to TRBJ2-1; the match to TRBD2 covers 10 bases. The length of the CDR3 is 15 residues. V shed 0 bases, J shed 8 bases, and the junction held 5 bases outside the gene matches. Per germline, CDR1 SGHRS and CDR2 YFSETQ. CDR3 in DNA: TGCGCCAGCAGCTTGGAACTAGCGGGACTCGATGAGCAGTTCTTC. Residues: CASSLELAGLDEQFF.

The rearrangement joins TRBV9 to TRBJ2-3; 8 bases are a match to TRBD1. This CDR3 has 16 residues. V dropped 3 bases and J dropped 3; count of bases not matched to a gene: 9. Germline CDR1 is SGDLS and CDR2 is YYNGEE. In DNA form, the CDR3 reads TGTGCCAGCAGCGGAATCGGACAGGGTGGTACAGATACGCAGTATTTT. It yields the protein CASSGIGQGGTDTQYF.

J is TRBJ1-3 and V is TRBV18; TRBD1 might be the D (6 bases). V was pared by 2 bases and J by 7 bases, with 12 bases between. The germline V gene encodes CDR1 KGHSH and CDR2 LQKENI. The CDR3 length is 14 residues. In DNA form, the CDR3 reads TGTGCCAGCTCACCATGGGGACAAGGGAACACCATATATTTT. Translating it yields CASSPWGQGNTIYF. The full variable domain, its missing parts supplied by reference TRBV18 and TRBJ1-3, is NAGVMQNPRHLVRRRGQEARLRCSPMKGHSHVYWYRQLPEEGLKFMVYLQKENIIDESGMPKERFSAEFPKEGPSILRIQQVVRGDSAAYFCASSPWGQGNTIYFGEGSWLTVV.

V usage is TRBV5-4 and J usage is TRBJ1-2; possible D gene TRBD1, 6 bases. The CDR3 extends over 14 amino acids. The V gene's germline CDR1 is SGHNT and CDR2 YYREEE (reference sequence). Trimming took 0 bases from V and 4 from J, leaving 10 bases between them. CDR3 nucleotide sequence: TGTGCCAGCAGCTTGGCCAGGGGAGGCTATGGCTACACCTTC. As protein: CASSLARGGYGYTF.

This chain uses TRBV6-1 with TRBJ2-5, with TRBD2 identical over 9 bases. The J call may be wrong; the DNA end is better matched by TRBJ2-7. The CDR3 totals 15 residues. CDR1 is MNHNS and CDR2 is SASEGT in the germline V gene. CDR3 protein: CASSDISGSSYEQYF. The CDR3, as DNA: TGTGCCAGCAGTGATATTAGCGGGAGCTCCTACGAGCAGTACTTC.

A single count supports this clone. The genes are TRBV4-2 and TRBJ2-5; D might be TRBD2 (5 bases). This CDR3 region has 15 residues. V was shortened by 0 bases and J by 6 bases, with 14 bases between the two germline ends. Germline loops: CDR1 LGHNA, CDR2 YNFKEQ. CDR3 residues: CASSQDLGGPKTQYF. CDR3 DNA sequence: TGTGCCAGCAGCCAAGATCTCGGCGGGCCTAAGACCCAGTACTTC.

This chain uses TRBV4-3 with TRBJ2-1; perhaps D is TRBD1 or TRBD2 (6 bases each). CDR1 is LGHNA and CDR2 is YSLEER in the germline V gene. CDR3 length: 16 residues. V shed 3 bases and J shed 2 bases, with 14 bases lying between them. Here the CDR3 reads CASSHRRGDPYNEQFF. For the CDR3, the DNA is TGCGCCAGCAGCCACCGTAGGGGGGACCCCTACAATGAGCAGTTCTTC.

The V and J genes are TRBV19 and TRBJ2-7, with 9 bases matching TRBD1. The CDR3 covers 15 residues. Germline lookup yields CDR1 LNHDA and CDR2 SQIVND (reference sequence). The junction had 3 bases not matched to a gene; V was cut back by 2 bases and J by 1 base. The CDR3 DNA sequence: TGTGCCAGTAGTATAACAGGGGGCCCTTCCTACGAGCAGTACTTC. Protein: CASSITGGPSYEQYF.

The CDR3 reads CSVEVAGFYEQYF. The CDR3 coding sequence is TGCAGCGTTGAAGTAGCGGGCTTCTACGAGCAGTACTTC. The chain links TRBV29-1 to TRBJ2-7, with TRBD2 identical over 7 bases. The germline CDR1 and CDR2 sequences are SQVTM and ANQGSEA. J lost 3 bases, V lost 1 base, and 3 bases had no gene match. This CDR3 contains 13 residues.

The genes are TRBV28 and TRBJ1-5; 10 nucleotides line up with TRBD1. Germline assignment: CDR1 MDHEN and CDR2 SYDVKM. J was trimmed by 5 bases and V by 2 bases; bases with no gene match: 3. The CDR3 spans 15 residues. CDR3 sequence reads: CASSLEGTGDQPQHF. The CDR3 nucleotides read TGTGCCAGCAGTTTAGAAGGGACAGGGGATCAGCCCCAGCATTTT.

This clone is a singleton in its sample. The chain recombines TRBV28 with TRBJ1-5, with a weak D call TRBD1 (5 bases). Germline values: CDR1 MDHEN, CDR2 SYDVKM. This CDR3 contains 14 residues. Trimming stripped 6 bases from V and 6 bases from J, with 15 bases between. CDR3 sequence: CASSFRGGGQPQHF. CDR3 nucleotides: TGTGCCAGCAGCTTCCGGGGGGGTGGTCAGCCCCAGCATTTT.

The chain recombines TRBV5-6 with TRBJ2-2; D not certain. Trimming took 0 bases from V and 6 from J, leaving 6 bases between them. The CDR3 consists of 13 residues. CDR1 and CDR2 from the germline V gene are SGHDT and YYEEEE. CDR3 protein: CASSLGNPGELFF. CDR3 DNA sequence: TGTGCCAGCAGCTTGGGTAACCCCGGGGAGCTGTTTTTT.

This clone appeared once. V usage is TRBV5-4 and J usage is TRBJ2-7, with unresolved D. Deletions cut 1 base from V and 4 bases from J, with 9 bases between. CDR3 length: 13 amino acids. CDR1 SGHNT and CDR2 YYREEE come from the germline V gene (reference sequence). This chain's CDR3 is CASSLHQAYEQYF. The CDR3 bases are TGTGCCAGCAGCTTGCACCAGGCATACGAGCAGTACTTC.

The chain links TRBV5-1 to TRBJ1-2; D remains ambiguous. V was shortened by 0 bases and J by 6 bases, with 9 bases between the two germline ends. Germline V lookup: CDR1 SGHRS, CDR2 YFSETQ. The CDR3 contains 13 residues. The CDR3 here is CASSLGGYDGYTF. As DNA, the CDR3 is TGCGCCAGCAGCTTGGGTGGGTATGATGGCTACACCTTC.

The rearrangement uses TRBV6-1 and TRBJ2-1; D is ambiguous. Looked up from germline, CDR1 is MNHNS and CDR2 is SASEGT. This CDR3 region has 13 residues. The V end was cut by 0 bases, the J end by 9 bases, with 9 bases between. The CDR3 protein is CASSEASQSEQFF. DNA for the CDR3: TGTGCCAGCAGTGAAGCATCACAGTCTGAGCAGTTCTTC.

The V gene is TRBV11-2, the J gene TRBJ2-2; weak D call: TRBD1 (6 bases). Germline CDR1 SGHAT, CDR2 FQNNGV. This CDR3 contains 14 residues. V gave up 6 bases and J gave up 3 bases, with 11 bases separating them. In DNA form, the CDR3 reads TGTGCCAGCAGGGACAGCTTTTACACCGGGGAGCTGTTTTTT. Translating gives CASRDSFYTGELFF.

The rearrangement links TRBV9 to TRBJ2-5; 8 positions match TRBD1. The CDR3 contains 17 residues. The germline gives CDR1 SGDLS, CDR2 YYNGEE. J gave up 3 bases and V 4 bases, and 14 bases lay outside the gene matches. CDR3 DNA sequence: TGTGCCAGCAGCCCCGCAGGGTGGGACAGGCAGGAAGAGACCCAGTACTTC. It specifies CASSPAGWDRQEETQYF. Complete variable domain (other parts from reference TRBV9 and TRBJ2-5): DSGVTQTPKHLITATGQRVTLRCSPRSGDLSVYWYQQSLDQGLQFLIQYYNGEERAKGNILERFSAQQFPDLHSELNLSSLELGDSALYFCASSPAGWDRQEETQYFGPGTRLLVL.

The chain is built from TRBV4-3 and TRBJ1-1; D ambiguous. The V gene's germline CDR1 is LGHNA and CDR2 YSLEER. The CDR3 consists of 13 residues. V dropped 1 base and J dropped 9 bases, with 12 bases sitting between them. CDR3: CASSQVSYGKAFF. The CDR3 DNA follows: TGCGCCAGCAGCCAAGTTTCATACGGCAAAGCTTTCTTT.